A selection of T cell receptor beta chains follows, all from one sample in a study of cytomegalovirus exposure and HLA in healthy donors. Produced via immunoSEQ multiplex PCR; TCRdb's table is partial and in-frame only. The listing records 120,000 to 150,000 clones. Sequencing used PBMCs. The receptors were gathered from a woman between 50 and 59 years old in good health and CMV-seronegative. CDR3s include the opening cysteine and the closing phenylalanine or tryptophan. D genes are given only for firm matches.

V	D	J	CDR3	DNA
TRBV6-1	NA	TRBJ1-2	CASSEANGGEGYTF	TGTGCCAGCAGTGAAGCGAACGGGGGTGAGGGCTACACCTTC
TRBV25-1	TRBD1	TRBJ1-3	CASSGHRGQGNTIYF	TGTGCCAGCAGTGGACACAGGGGGCAAGGAAACACCATATATTTT
TRBV5-1	NA	TRBJ2-5	CASSPGSTQETQYF	TGCGCCAGCAGCCCAGGGTCCACTCAAGAGACCCAGTACTTC
TRBV30	TRBD2	TRBJ2-2	CAWSQERGGKAGELFF	TGTGCCTGGAGCCAGGAGCGGGGGGGCAAGGCCGGGGAGCTGTTTTTT
TRBV16	NA	TRBJ1-2	CASSPMTGISGYTF	TGTGCCAGCAGCCCCATGACAGGAATTAGTGGCTACACCTTC
TRBV27	NA	TRBJ2-7	CASSLYGSSYEQYF	TGTGCCAGCAGTTTATACGGGAGCTCCTACGAGCAGTACTTC
TRBV5-1	TRBD1	TRBJ2-5	CASSLAGTGEETQYF	TGCGCCAGCAGCTTGGCCGGGACAGGGGAGGAGACCCAGTACTTC
TRBV9	NA	TRBJ2-7	CASSVRVVGEMDEQYF	TGTGCCAGCAGCGTAAGGGTAGTCGGGGAGATGGACGAGCAGTACTTC
TRBV4-3	NA	TRBJ2-5	CASSRLQGSGETQYF	TGCGCCAGCAGCCGCTTACAGGGCTCCGGAGAGACCCAGTACTTC
TRBV30	NA	TRBJ2-7	CAWQDSYEQYF	TGTGCCTGGCAGGATTCCTACGAGCAGTACTTC
TRBV21-1	NA	TRBJ1-5	CASSKDDRGGKWKGRNQPQHF	TGTGCCAGCAGCAAAGACGACAGGGGTGGGAAATGGAAAGGCCGCAATCAGCCCCAGCATTTT
TRBV4-2	TRBD1	TRBJ1-2	CASSQGQGANYGYTF	TGTGCCAGCAGCCAAGGACAGGGTGCTAACTATGGCTACACCTTC
TRBV28	NA	TRBJ1-2	CASSSGEVGGYTF	TGTGCCAGCAGCTCGGGGGAGGTCGGTGGCTACACCTTC
TRBV15	NA	TRBJ2-5	CATSRGGEGETQYF	TGTGCCACCAGCAGAGGGGGGGAAGGAGAGACCCAGTACTTC
TRBV5-1	TRBD1	TRBJ1-3	CASSTTGVTGNTIYF	TGCGCCAGCAGCACGACAGGGGTTACCGGAAACACCATATATTTT
TRBV9	NA	TRBJ2-5	CASSPAEGGGGLRPQYF	TGTGCCAGCAGCCCAGCCGAGGGAGGAGGGGGCCTCAGGCCCCAGTACTTC
TRBV28	TRBD1	TRBJ1-1	CASSASTGRTEAFF	TGTGCCAGCAGTGCCTCGACAGGGAGGACTGAAGCTTTCTTT
TRBV2	NA	TRBJ1-4	CASKRANEKLFF	TGTGCCAGCAAACGGGCTAATGAAAAACTGTTTTTT
TRBV12-5	TRBD1	TRBJ1-2	CASGLVTGGFWGYTF	TGTGCTAGTGGTTTGGTGACAGGGGGGTTTTGGGGCTACACCTTC
TRBV6-1	NA	TRBJ1-6	CASSEGTASNSPLHF	TGTGCCAGCAGTGAAGGGACAGCAAGTAATTCACCCCTCCACTTT
TRBV5-1	NA	TRBJ2-1	CASSLEWLDNEQFF	TGCGCCAGCAGCTTGGAATGGCTTGACAATGAGCAGTTCTTC
TRBV14	NA	TRBJ1-1	CASSQDQGTEAFF	TGTGCCAGCAGCCAAGATCAGGGGACTGAAGCTTTCTTT
TRBV30	TRBD1	TRBJ2-6	CATNRGSGANVLTF	TGCGCCACCAACAGGGGGTCTGGGGCCAACGTCCTGACTTTC
TRBV7-2	NA	TRBJ1-2	CASSLAGGYGYTF	TGTGCCAGCAGCTTAGCGGGAGGGTATGGCTACACCTTC
TRBV19	NA	TRBJ2-3	CASSIGTSTDTQYF	TGTGCCAGTAGTATCGGGACTAGCACAGATACGCAGTATTTT
TRBV18	TRBD1	TRBJ2-2	CASFAGTGITGELFF	TGTGCCAGCTTTGCCGGGACAGGAATCACCGGGGAGCTGTTTTTT
TRBV4-1	TRBD2	TRBJ2-7	CASSQDKASGRHDQYF	TGCGCCAGCAGCCAAGATAAGGCTAGCGGGAGACATGATCAGTACTTC
TRBV18	TRBD2	TRBJ2-5	CASSPGGGGETQYF	TGTGCCAGCTCACCAGGCGGGGGAGGAGAGACCCAGTACTTC
TRBV18	NA	TRBJ1-3	CASSPLDSRGNTIYF	TGTGCCAGCTCACCACTGGACTCGAGAGGAAACACCATATATTTT
TRBV6-5	NA	TRBJ1-1	CASSAPSRSEAFF	TGTGCCAGCAGTGCTCCTTCCCGGTCAGAAGCTTTCTTT
TRBV28	NA	TRBJ1-5	CASKPREGSGNQPQHF	TGTGCCAGCAAGCCCAGGGAAGGCTCTGGCAATCAGCCCCAGCATTTT
TRBV15	NA	TRBJ2-2	CATSWAGAVTGELFF	TGTGCCACCTCGTGGGCAGGGGCGGTCACCGGGGAGCTGTTTTTT
TRBV28	NA	TRBJ1-2	CASRFPGNNYGYTF	TGTGCCAGCAGATTCCCAGGAAATAACTATGGCTACACCTTC
TRBV6-1	NA	TRBJ1-5	CASSSYGQPQHF	TGTGCCAGCAGTTCTTACGGGCAGCCCCAGCATTTT
TRBV13	TRBD1	TRBJ2-4	CASSSRTGGDIQYF	TGTGCCAGCAGCTCCCGGACAGGAGGAGACATTCAGTACTTC
TRBV30	NA	TRBJ1-4	CAWSRGGKLFF	TGTGCCTGGAGCAGGGGTGGAAAACTGTTTTTT
TRBV6-5	TRBD1	TRBJ2-7	CASSYPRQGGYEQYF	TGTGCCAGCAGTTACCCCCGACAGGGTGGGTACGAGCAGTACTTC
TRBV7-9	TRBD1	TRBJ2-1	CASSPKGAVDEQFF	TGTGCCAGCAGCCCCAAGGGGGCCGTGGATGAGCAGTTCTTC
TRBV7-2	NA	TRBJ2-1	CASSLGPGNIYNEQFF	TGTGCCAGCAGCTTAGGGCCAGGGAACATTTACAATGAGCAGTTCTTC
TRBV27	NA	TRBJ2-5	CASSLKYSQETQYF	TGTGCCAGCAGTTTAAAATACAGTCAAGAGACCCAGTACTTC
TRBV27	NA	TRBJ2-2	CASSLGGALNTGELFF	TGTGCCAGCAGTTTAGGGGGGGCATTGAACACCGGGGAGCTGTTTTTT
TRBV10-3	NA	TRBJ2-7	CAISSSSYEQYF	TGTGCCATCAGTTCGAGCTCCTACGAGCAGTACTTC
TRBV7-9	TRBD1	TRBJ1-5	CASSMDRTNQPQHF	TGTGCCAGCAGCATGGACAGGACAAATCAGCCCCAGCATTTT
TRBV15	NA	TRBJ2-5	CATSPPEGMETQYF	TGTGCCACCAGCCCCCCGGAGGGGATGGAGACCCAGTACTTC
TRBV2	NA	TRBJ2-7	CASSSDIYEQYF	TGTGCCAGCAGTTCGGACATCTACGAGCAGTACTTC
TRBV2	NA	TRBJ2-7	CASTEVQGSYEQYF	TGTGCCAGCACCGAGGTGCAGGGCTCCTACGAGCAGTACTTC
TRBV6-5	TRBD2	TRBJ2-2	CASSSLGAGGNGELFF	TGTGCCAGCAGTTCCCTTGGAGCGGGGGGTAACGGGGAGCTGTTTTTT
TRBV7-9	NA	TRBJ2-5	CASSHSSWQETQYF	TGTGCCAGCAGCCACTCATCCTGGCAAGAGACCCAGTACTTC
TRBV9	NA	TRBJ2-5	CASSASGGTQYF	TGTGCCAGCAGCGCCTCCGGGGGGACCCAGTACTTC
TRBV7-7	TRBD1	TRBJ2-2	CASSGAAGGTGELFF	TGTGCCAGCAGCGGAGCGGCAGGGGGCACCGGGGAGCTGTTTTTT